A single sample gave rise to the 26 T cell receptor beta chains below, sequenced in a study of control samples from healthy donors and cancer patients. TCRdb keeps only in-frame clones here, not all; method: immunoSEQ multiplex PCR. The data show around 170,000 clones, more than 90% seen once. Sequencing used blood. These receptors were obtained from a man aged 25-40 years in good health.

The genes are TRBV7-8 and TRBJ1-1; D is possibly TRBD1 (6 bases). Trimming shortened V by 8 bases and J by 4 bases, and 17 bases separated the two germline ends. This CDR3 spans 14 amino acids. Germline V gene lookup returns CDR1 SGHVS and CDR2 FQNEAQ. CDR3 residues: CASHAFGGSTEAFF. For the CDR3, the DNA is TGTGCCAGCCATGCCTTCGGGGGCTCCACTGAAGCTTTCTTT.

This sequence joins TRBV6-5 and TRBJ2-7, with TRBD1 matching 9 bases. The J segment lost 2 bases and the V segment lost 8 bases, leaving 7 bases of the junction unmatched. Germline V lookup: CDR1 MNHEY, CDR2 SVGAGI. This CDR3 is 14 amino acids long. The DNA of the CDR3 is TGTGCCAGCGCTTCCGGGACAGGGACCTACGAGCAGTACTTC. Its protein product is CASASGTGTYEQYF.

As DNA, the CDR3 is TGTGCCAGCAGCCTCAGGGGGCCCTCCTACAATGAGCAGTTCTTC. Translating gives CASSLRGPSYNEQFF. This chain joins TRBV3-1 (or the pseudogene TRBV3-2) and TRBJ2-1, with 8 bases aligning to TRBD1. There are 15 residues in the CDR3. The junction had 2 bases not matched to a gene; V was cut back by 4 bases and J by 0 bases. The germline V gene has CDR1 LGHDT and CDR2 YNNKEL (reference sequence).

In the case of this clone: This sample includes further DNA sequences coding for the same CDR3. The chain has TRBV30 and TRBJ2-7; 7 bases are shared with TRBD2. With 0 bases clipped from V and 3 bases from J, the junction kept 8 bases outside the gene matches. Germline CDR1 reads GTSNPN; CDR2 reads SVGIG (reference sequence). This CDR3 region has 15 residues. In nucleotides, the CDR3 is TGTGCCTGGAGTGTAGGGCTGGGCGGGAGCTACGAGCAGTACTTC. Protein: CAWSVGLGGSYEQYF.

V is TRBV11-3 and J is TRBJ2-7; D not certain. CDR1 and CDR2 from the germline V gene are SGHNT and YENEEA. CDR3 size: 13 residues. Trimming removed 5 bases from V and 7 bases from J, with 15 bases in between. DNA for the CDR3: TGTGCCAGCAGCAGGTGGCCCAGTGGTGAGCAGTACTTC. Translation: CASSRWPSGEQYF.

The V and J genes are TRBV18 and TRBJ2-7, with D possibly matching TRBD1 (6 bases). Germline V lookup: CDR1 KGHSH, CDR2 LQKENI. The CDR3 runs to 15 residues. Deletions cut 6 bases from V and 2 bases from J, with 17 bases between. In DNA form, the CDR3 reads TGTGCCAGCTCCCCAACCCGGACAGACGCCTACGAGCAGTACTTC. This encodes CASSPTRTDAYEQYF.

This chain uses TRBV5-1 with TRBJ1-1; 7 nucleotides agree with TRBD1. CDR3 length: 15 residues. Losses at the gene ends were 0 bases for V and 1 base for J; bases not matched to a gene: 3. Germline CDR1 is SGHRS and CDR2 is YFSETQ. The CDR3 is CASSLDRGANTEAFF. The CDR3 nucleotides read TGCGCCAGCAGCTTGGACAGGGGTGCGAACACTGAAGCTTTCTTT.

This clone was detected a few times. The V call is TRBV9, the J call TRBJ2-7; TRBD1 matches 8 bases. The CDR3 consists of 15 residues. V lost 4 bases and J lost 0; bases outside the gene matches: 6. Germline V gene data show CDR1 as SGDLS and CDR2 as YYNGEE. CDR3 protein: CASSLSDRDSYEQYF. In nucleotides, the CDR3 is TGTGCCAGCAGCCTATCGGACAGGGACTCCTACGAGCAGTACTTC.

The chain links TRBV14 to TRBJ2-5; 10 nucleotides align to TRBD1. This CDR3 contains 16 residues. CDR1 and CDR2 (germline): SGHDN, FVKESK. Unmatched junction bases numbered 4, after V lost 2 bases and J lost 1 base. The CDR3 here is CASSQWGQGFQETQYF. CDR3 bases: TGTGCCAGCAGCCAATGGGGACAGGGGTTCCAAGAGACCCAGTACTTC.

The chain combines TRBV30 with TRBJ1-5, with 7 positions matching TRBD1. CDR1 and CDR2 (germline): GTSNPN, SVGIG (reference sequence). The trim removed 3 bases at V and 5 bases at J, leaving 4 bases unmatched. This CDR3 spans 13 amino acids. The CDR3 protein is CAWRDRVDQPQHF. Here the CDR3 DNA reads TGTGCCTGGAGAGACAGGGTTGATCAGCCCCAGCATTTT. Looking up the rest from reference TRBV30 and TRBJ1-5 gives the full variable domain: SQTIHQWPATLVQPVGSPLSLECTVEGTSNPNLYWYRQAAGRGLQLLFYSVGIGQISSEVPQNLSASRPQDRQFILSSKKLLLSDSGFYLCAWRDRVDQPQHFGDGTRLSIL.

This chain links TRBV19 with TRBJ1-1; 10 positions agree with TRBD1. The V gene end was trimmed by 5 bases and the J gene end by 4 bases; junction bases not matched to a gene: 10. Germline CDR1 is LNHDA and CDR2 is SQIVND (reference sequence). This CDR3 is built from 16 residues. The CDR3 DNA reads TGTGCCAGTAGTCCCGGGACAGGGGTTTGGGGCACTGAAGCTTTCTTT. The encoded protein is CASSPGTGVWGTEAFF. Variable domain in full (rest from reference TRBV19 and TRBJ1-1): DGGITQSPKYLFRKEGQNVTLSCEQNLNHDAMYWYRQDPGQGLRLIYYSQIVNDFQKGDIAEGYSVSREKKESFPLTVTSAQKNPTAFYLCASSPGTGVWGTEAFFGQGTRLTVV.

This clone is a singleton in its sample. The chain employs TRBV3-1 (or the pseudogene TRBV3-2) and TRBJ2-1, with 9 bases that match TRBD1. This CDR3 is 16 amino acids long. Germline values: CDR1 LGHDT, CDR2 YNNKEL (reference sequence). The V gene end was trimmed by 0 bases and the J gene end by 8 bases; junction bases not matched to a gene: 8. CDR3 sequence (DNA): TGTGCCAGCAGCCAAGATTTGGGACAGGGCAGGGATGAGCAGTTCTTC. Translation: CASSQDLGQGRDEQFF.

The chain combines TRBV30 with TRBJ2-1; TRBD2 matches 14 bases. The CDR3 sequence is 20 residues long. The germline V gene encodes CDR1 GTSNPN and CDR2 SVGIG (reference sequence). J gave up 0 bases and V 0 bases, and 10 bases lay outside the gene matches. DNA for the CDR3: TGTGCCTGGAGTGTTACTCGACTAGCGGGAGGGAAGTTCTCCTACAATGAGCAGTTCTTC. Protein sequence: CAWSVTRLAGGKFSYNEQFF.

This clone was counted a single time. Other DNA sequences within the sample encode an identical CDR3. This sequence joins TRBV5-1 and TRBJ1-4; 7 bases fit TRBD1. V gave up 3 bases and J gave up 8 bases; unmatched junction bases: 7. CDR3 length: 14 amino acids. Germline CDR1 is SGHRS and CDR2 is YFSETQ. CDR3: CASSSGQGDEKLFF. DNA for the CDR3: TGCGCCAGCAGCTCGGGGCAGGGGGACGAAAAACTGTTTTTT.

The gene calls are TRBV30 and TRBJ1-3; a possible D gene is TRBD1 (6 bases). Germline CDR1 GTSNPN, CDR2 SVGIG (reference sequence). Between the trimmed V and J ends, which lost 3 bases and 2 bases, there was a span of 14 bases. CDR3 length equals 15 residues. The CDR3 loop is CAWRSGGSAGNTIYF. The CDR3 coding sequence is TGTGCCTGGAGATCCGGGGGCAGCGCTGGAAACACCATATATTTT.

V is TRBV9 and J is TRBJ2-2; D is possibly TRBD1 or TRBD2 (5 bases each). Trimming stripped 4 bases from V and 3 bases from J, with 19 bases between. The CDR3 consists of 17 residues. In germline, CDR1 is SGDLS, CDR2 YYNGEE. CDR3 bases: TGTGCCAGCAGCCCTAGAGGGGTTAGGGTCGACACCGGGGAGCTGTTTTTT. Translating gives CASSPRGVRVDTGELFF.

The chain recombines TRBV5-1 with TRBJ1-5, with 7 bases matching TRBD1. The CDR3 covers 17 residues. Looked up from germline, CDR1 is SGHRS and CDR2 is YFSETQ. With V trimmed by 0 bases and J by 3 bases, 9 bases remained unmatched. In DNA, the CDR3 is TGCGCCAGCAGCTTGGAGCCAGGGGGATTGGACAATCAGCCCCAGCATTTT. This sequence encodes CASSLEPGGLDNQPQHF.

The chain joins TRBV7-9 to TRBJ2-3; 8 positions agree with TRBD2. V was clipped by 5 bases and J by 4 bases; unmatched bases: 17. The germline V gene has CDR1 SEHNR and CDR2 FQNEAQ (reference sequence). The CDR3 contains 18 residues. CDR3 loop: CASSPSRGAGVRSDTQYF. CDR3 sequence (DNA): TGTGCCAGCAGCCCGTCTCGGGGAGCGGGAGTGCGTTCAGATACGCAGTATTTT.

The chain joins TRBV27 to TRBJ2-1, with 16 bases lining up with TRBD2. The germline V gene encodes CDR1 MNHEY and CDR2 SMNVEV (reference sequence). Germline trimming cut 8 bases from V and 7 bases from J; bases unmatched to any gene: 17. The CDR3 loop spans 19 amino acids. The CDR3: CASSRPFITGLAGGNEQFF. The DNA for the CDR3 is TGTGCCAGCTCCCGTCCGTTTATCACGGGACTAGCGGGAGGGAATGAGCAGTTCTTC.

This clone came up once. The genes are TRBV4-1 and TRBJ1-1; 9 positions match TRBD1. With 4 bases clipped from V and 1 base from J, the junction kept 4 bases outside the gene matches. Germline assignment: CDR1 MGHRA and CDR2 YSYEKL. This CDR3 is built from 15 residues. The CDR3 coding sequence is TGCGCCAGCAGCCTTCCGGGACAGGGGAACACTGAAGCTTTCTTT. It translates to CASSLPGQGNTEAFF.

The CDR3 here is CASSLVRGNSYNEQFF. The CDR3 DNA sequence: TGTGCCAGCAGCTTAGTAAGGGGTAACTCCTACAATGAGCAGTTCTTC. The chain has TRBV11-2 and TRBJ2-1; tentative D call: TRBD1 (5 bases). Germline V CDR1 and CDR2: SGHAT, FQNNGV. V was pared by 1 base and J by 0 bases, with 10 bases between. This CDR3 contains 16 residues.

The sample holds one count of this clone. The rearrangement joins TRBV6-1 to TRBJ2-7; tentative D call: TRBD1 (6 bases). CDR1 and CDR2 from the germline V gene are MNHNS and SASEGT. Trimming cost V 0 bases and J 10 bases, with 16 bases left between them. The CDR3 runs 14 residues. The CDR3 reads CASSEARTGTDQYF. The CDR3 DNA sequence: TGTGCCAGCAGTGAAGCACGAACAGGGACGGATCAGTACTTC.

The chain joins TRBV5-5 to TRBJ2-1, with TRBD1 as a possible D gene (6 bases). This CDR3 spans 15 amino acids. V was pared by 0 bases and J by 5 bases, with 12 bases between. CDR1 and CDR2 from the germline V gene are SGHKS and YYEKEE (reference sequence). In DNA form, the CDR3 reads TGTGCCAGCAGCTTGGAGGGGGAGAGGCACAATGAGCAGTTCTTC. It yields the protein CASSLEGERHNEQFF.

The chain employs TRBV7-2 and TRBJ2-7; D unclear. Germline values: CDR1 SGHTA, CDR2 FQGNSA. V was shortened by 1 base and J by 4 bases, with 17 bases between the two germline ends. CDR3 length: 16 residues. The CDR3 nucleotides read TGTGCCAGCAGCTTAGGCGGCGATCCCGGTAAATACGAGCAGTACTTC. Its protein is CASSLGGDPGKYEQYF.

V usage is TRBV6-5 and J usage is TRBJ1-2, with unresolved D. Germline V lookup: CDR1 MNHEY, CDR2 SVGAGI. V gave up 5 bases and J gave up 2 bases, with 12 bases separating them. This CDR3 contains 14 residues. This chain's CDR3 is CASSPGRVNYGYTF. The CDR3 bases are TGTGCCAGCAGTCCCGGACGGGTAAACTATGGCTACACCTTC.

The chain is built from TRBV19 and TRBJ2-1; possibly TRBD2 for D (6 bases). CDR1 is LNHDA, CDR2 SQIVND, per germline (reference sequence). CDR3 length: 14 residues. The V end lost 5 bases, the J end lost 3 bases, and 11 bases lay between the germline ends. The CDR3 sequence is CASSGGLIYNEQFF. In DNA form, the CDR3 reads TGTGCCAGTAGTGGGGGACTTATCTACAATGAGCAGTTCTTC.